The rows below give T cell receptor beta chains drawn from one sample of a study of T cell responses to AZD1222 COVID-19 vaccine. Clones were sequenced by immunoSEQ multiplex PCR, and TCRdb holds only the in-frame ones, with some missing. The data contain some 140,000 clones, approximately 85% of them seen just once; the ten biggest clones take up 4.5% to 7%. Sequencing used peripheral blood, obtained 28 days after the second AZD1222 dose. These receptor sequences come from an adult who received the AZD1222 COVID-19 vaccine. Both conserved end residues are part of each CDR3. A D gene is named only where the DNA matches it firmly. Only some rows state a clone size, as once, few, many or a class for expanded clones.

>NA|TRBV19|NA|TRBJ1-3
TGTGCCAGTAGTATCGACGCCTACTCTGGAAACACCATATATTTT
CASSIDAYSGNTIYF
>NA|TRBV11-2|NA|TRBJ2-3
TGTGCCAGCAGCCAACCGCGGGGCAGGGCCCCAGATACGCAGTATTTT
CASSQPRGRAPDTQYF
>NA|TRBV19|NA|TRBJ1-3
TGTGCCAGTAGTATGTCCAGGGCTGGAAACACCATATATTTT
CASSMSRAGNTIYF
>NA|TRBV27|NA|TRBJ1-1
TGTGCCAGCAGTTGGGGGGAGGGGACTGAAGCTTTCTTT
CASSWGEGTEAFF
>NA|TRBV6-1|NA|TRBJ1-1
TGTGCCAGCAGTGAATCGTGGCGGAATGAAGCTTTCTTT
CASSESWRNEAFF
>NA|TRBV27|NA|TRBJ2-6
TGTGCCAGCGGCATTGTCCTAGGACCTGGGGCCAACGTCCTGACTTTC
CASGIVLGPGANVLTF
>NA|TRBV3-1/TRBV3-2|NA|TRBJ1-2
TGTGCCAGCAGCCAAGAGGCGGTTTCTGGCTACACCTTC
CASSQEAVSGYTF
>NA|TRBV7-7|NA|TRBJ2-5
TGTGCTAGCAGCATAACCGGGACTCCCCAAGAGACCCAGTACTTC
CASSITGTPQETQYF
>NA|TRBV5-1|NA|TRBJ1-6
TGCGCCAGCAGCTTGTCGGGCTCGAATTCACCCCTCCACTTT
CASSLSGSNSPLHF
>once|TRBV24-1|NA|TRBJ1-1
TGTGCCACCAGTGATAGAGGGGGCACTGAAGCTTTCTTT
CATSDRGGTEAFF
>NA|TRBV6-5|NA|TRBJ1-5
TGTGCCAGCAGTTACTCGAGGGACACACCGAACCATTTT
CASSYSRDTPNHF
>NA|TRBV18|NA|TRBJ1-5
TGTGCCAGCCAAGGAAATTCGGGCGAGAATCAGCCCCAGCATTTT
CASQGNSGENQPQHF
>few|TRBV7-8|TRBD1|TRBJ2-7
TGTGCCAGCAGCTTTACAGGACAGGCCTACGAGCAGTACTTC
CASSFTGQAYEQYF
>few|TRBV27|NA|TRBJ2-1
TGTGCCAGCGGCCAATTTAGTGCCTACAATGAGCAGTTCTTC
CASGQFSAYNEQFF
>NA|TRBV18|NA|TRBJ1-5
TGTGCCAGCTCACCGGGGATGGATGGGGGGAATCAGCCCCAGCATTTT
CASSPGMDGGNQPQHF
>NA|TRBV25-1|NA|TRBJ2-4
TGTGCCAGCAGTGAAAGGGGGTTCGAAAACATTCAGTACTTC
CASSERGFENIQYF
>NA|TRBV29-1|NA|TRBJ2-1
TGCAGCGTTCAAGACGGGACTCGCCACAATGAGCAGTTCTTC
CSVQDGTRHNEQFF
>NA|TRBV3-1/TRBV3-2|NA|TRBJ1-1
TGTGCCAGCAGCCAAGAAAACGGGCCCCCTGAAGCTTTCTTT
CASSQENGPPEAFF
>NA|TRBV3-1/TRBV3-2|NA|TRBJ1-4
TGTGCCAGCAGCCAAGGGATATTAAGGGCCTTTACGAGTGAAAAACTGTTTTTT
CASSQGILRAFTSEKLFF
>NA|TRBV29-1|NA|TRBJ2-3
TGCAGCGTTGATGACCCTAGGGGCAACACAGATACGCAGTATTTT
CSVDDPRGNTDTQYF
>NA|TRBV5-1|NA|TRBJ2-1
TGCGCCAGCGTCACGGGCAGCCTAATAGACAATGAGCAGTTCTTC
CASVTGSLIDNEQFF
>NA|TRBV3-1/TRBV3-2|NA|TRBJ1-2
TGTGCCAGCAGCCAAGGCGGGTCCTATGGCTACACCTTC
CASSQGGSYGYTF
>NA|TRBV5-1|NA|TRBJ2-7
TGCGCCAGCAGCAGCTCAGAGACCGAGCAGTACTTC
CASSSSETEQYF
>NA|TRBV30|NA|TRBJ2-7
TGTGCCTGGAAGAACCGATCCCCGGGCGAGCAGTACTTC
CAWKNRSPGEQYF
>NA|TRBV19|NA|TRBJ2-1
TGTGCCAGTAGTAATAGGGACAAGTCCTACAATGAGCAGTTCTTC
CASSNRDKSYNEQFF
>once|TRBV5-4|NA|TRBJ2-1
TGTGCCAGCAGCCCCGTGCAGAGTTTCTACAATGAGCAGTTCTTC
CASSPVQSFYNEQFF
>NA|TRBV3-1/TRBV3-2|TRBD1|TRBJ1-2
TGTGCCAGCAGCCAAGGGGACAGGGGGCTGCGTGGCTACACCTTC
CASSQGDRGLRGYTF
>NA|TRBV19|NA|TRBJ1-5
TGTGCCAGTAGTATTTTGGCGGATAGCAATCAGCCCCAGCATTTT
CASSILADSNQPQHF
>NA|TRBV11-3|NA|TRBJ1-2
TGTGCCAGCAGCTTAGACTCACAGGCTCTTCAGGGCTACACCTTC
CASSLDSQALQGYTF
>few|TRBV28|NA|TRBJ1-2
TGTGCCAGCAGTTTCTCCTCCTCTAGGGGCTACACCTTC
CASSFSSSRGYTF
>NA|TRBV24-1|TRBD2|TRBJ2-7
TGTGCCGTGGGAGGGAGGGGCAGCTACGAGCAGTACTTC
CAVGGRGSYEQYF
>NA|TRBV10-3|NA|TRBJ2-3
TGTGCCATCAGTGAGGTCGGCGGGGGCACAGATACGCAGTATTTT
CAISEVGGGTDTQYF
>NA|TRBV28|TRBD1|TRBJ1-1
TGTGCCAGCAGTTCCCCGGGACAGCGCACTGAAGCTTTCTTT
CASSSPGQRTEAFF
>NA|TRBV7-9|NA|TRBJ1-6
TGTGCCAGCAGCTTAGGGTCGGACAATTCACCCCTCCACTTT
CASSLGSDNSPLHF
>NA|TRBV7-2|TRBD1|TRBJ2-7
TGTGCCAGCAGCTTCAGACAGGGTGAGGACGAGCAGTACTTC
CASSFRQGEDEQYF
>NA|TRBV6-1|NA|TRBJ2-2
TGTGCCAGCAGTGAAGCACAGGGTACCGGGGAGCTGTTTTTT
CASSEAQGTGELFF
>NA|TRBV7-9|TRBD2|TRBJ2-1
TGTGCCAGCAGCTACGCGGGGGGAAAGAAAAATGAGCAGTTCTTC
CASSYAGGKKNEQFF
>few|TRBV4-2|NA|TRBJ1-2
TGTGCCAGCAGCCAAGATAAAGCAGGCCCATATGGCTACACCTTC
CASSQDKAGPYGYTF
>NA|TRBV10-3|NA|TRBJ1-6
TGTGCCATCAGTGAGTCTTCTGCGGGGGACCCTTCACCCCTCCACTTT
CAISESSAGDPSPLHF
>NA|TRBV9|TRBD1|TRBJ2-2
TGTGCCAGCAGCGTAGGGGACAGGCTTAGTAGCGGGGAGCTGTTTTTT
CASSVGDRLSSGELFF
>once|TRBV7-9|NA|TRBJ1-4
TGTGCCAGCAGCTTAGATGAAAAACTGTTTTTT
CASSLDEKLFF
>NA|TRBV5-1|NA|TRBJ1-6
TGCGCCAGCAGCTTGGGGGGGTCCTATAATTCACCCCTCCACTTT
CASSLGGSYNSPLHF
>NA|TRBV30|NA|TRBJ2-1
TGTGCCTGGAGTGTACAGAGGGGTGAGCAGTTCTTC
CAWSVQRGEQFF
>NA|TRBV5-1|TRBD1|TRBJ2-7
TGCGCCAGCAGCTTGGGGACAGGAATCTCCGACGAGCAGTACTTC
CASSLGTGISDEQYF
>NA|TRBV28|NA|TRBJ1-5
TGTGCCAGCATTAGTAACTGGGAGGGGAATCAGCCCCAGCATTTT
CASISNWEGNQPQHF
>NA|TRBV4-2|NA|TRBJ1-1
TGTGCCAGCAGCCAAGAACCCGGGACAAAGATATCTGCTTTCTTT
CASSQEPGTKISAFF
>NA|TRBV4-1|NA|TRBJ2-2
TGCGCCAGCAGCCAAGTTAGTCACAGGGATGGGTACACCGGGGAGCTGTTTTTT
CASSQVSHRDGYTGELFF
>NA|TRBV2|NA|TRBJ2-3
TGTGCCAGCGTAGGGTCAACCTCTAGGGCAGATACGCAGTATTTT
CASVGSTSRADTQYF
>NA|TRBV5-1|TRBD1|TRBJ2-7
TGCGCCAGCAGCCCAGGACAGGGGTCCTACGAGCAGTACTTC
CASSPGQGSYEQYF
>NA|TRBV6-5|NA|TRBJ2-7
TGTGCCAGCAGCCGCGACACCTACGAGCAGTACTTC
CASSRDTYEQYF
>NA|TRBV5-4|NA|TRBJ1-3
TGTGCCAGCAGCTTGGGGGGCGCCTCTGGAAACACCATATATTTT
CASSLGGASGNTIYF
>NA|TRBV5-5|TRBD1|TRBJ1-2
TGTGCCAGCAGCCCTACAGGGGTAATTGACTATGGCTACACCTTC
CASSPTGVIDYGYTF
>once|TRBV4-3|TRBD1|TRBJ2-7
TGCGCCAGCAGCCAAGCCCCGGGACAGGGAGTTGGCGAGCAGTACTTC
CASSQAPGQGVGEQYF
>NA|TRBV29-1|NA|TRBJ2-5
TGCAGCGTCCATTCACTAGGGGCGGGGGAGACCCAGTACTTC
CSVHSLGAGETQYF
>NA|TRBV7-8|NA|TRBJ1-3
TGTGCCAGCAGCCCGACCTTGGCGGGAAACACCATATATTTT
CASSPTLAGNTIYF
>NA|TRBV6-5|TRBD1|TRBJ1-3
TGTGCCAGCAGTACCCACGGACAGGCTGGAAACACCATATATTTT
CASSTHGQAGNTIYF
>NA|TRBV6-5|TRBD2|TRBJ2-2
TGTGCCAGCAGTTCGGGGACTAGCGGGAGTGGGGGGGAGCTGTTTTTT
CASSSGTSGSGGELFF